This T cell receptor beta chain appears in the sequencing data of a study of T cell responses to AZD1222 COVID-19 vaccine. The method was immunoSEQ multiplex PCR; TCRdb's version includes in-frame clones alone and lacks a portion of them. The profile covers around 110,000 clones, with 85% to 95% appearing a single time and 2.5% to 3.5% taken by the ten largest. The CDR3 is 14 amino acids. The germline V gene encodes CDR1 LNHDA and CDR2 SQIVND (reference sequence). The germline V and J ends were trimmed by 4 bases and 4 bases, with 8 bases remaining between them. The chain has TRBV19 and TRBJ1-6; D might be TRBD1 (5 bases). The source of this sequence is an adult in good health. Here the sequenced sample was peripheral blood, taken on day 0 of AZD1222 vaccination. CDR3 sequence reads: CASSRQPYNSPLHF. The CDR3, as DNA: TGTGCCAGTAGTAGACAGCCGTATAATTCACCCCTCCACTTT.